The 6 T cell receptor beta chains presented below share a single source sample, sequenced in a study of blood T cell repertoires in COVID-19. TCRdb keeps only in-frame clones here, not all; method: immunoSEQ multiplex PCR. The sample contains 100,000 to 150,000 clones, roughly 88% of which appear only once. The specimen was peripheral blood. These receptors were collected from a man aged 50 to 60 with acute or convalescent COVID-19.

The CDR3 loop reads CAISEYRTSGDYEQYF. The CDR3, as DNA: TGTGCCATCAGTGAGTATCGGACTAGCGGGGACTACGAGCAGTACTTC. The chain joins TRBV10-3 to TRBJ2-7, with 12 bases fitting TRBD2. V lost 1 base and J lost 3; bases outside the gene matches: 4. Looked up from germline, CDR1 is ENHRY and CDR2 is SYGVKD. This CDR3 has 16 residues.

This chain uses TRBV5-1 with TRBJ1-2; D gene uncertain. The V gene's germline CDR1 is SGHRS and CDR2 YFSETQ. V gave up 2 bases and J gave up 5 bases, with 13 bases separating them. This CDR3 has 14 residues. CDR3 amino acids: CASSFAPGSYGYTF. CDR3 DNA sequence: TGCGCCAGCAGCTTTGCGCCGGGATCGTATGGCTACACCTTC.

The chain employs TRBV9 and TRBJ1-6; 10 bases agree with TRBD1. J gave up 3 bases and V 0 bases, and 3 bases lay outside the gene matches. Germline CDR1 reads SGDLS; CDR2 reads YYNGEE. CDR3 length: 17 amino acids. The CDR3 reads CASSVEGQGIYNSPLHF. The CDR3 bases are TGTGCCAGCAGCGTAGAGGGACAGGGGATCTATAATTCACCCCTCCACTTT.

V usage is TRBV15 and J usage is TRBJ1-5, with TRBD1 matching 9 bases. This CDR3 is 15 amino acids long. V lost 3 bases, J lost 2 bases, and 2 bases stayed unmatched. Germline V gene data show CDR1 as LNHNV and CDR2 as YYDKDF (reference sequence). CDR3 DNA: TGTGCCACCAGCAGCCGGGACAGGGGCAATCAGCCCCAGCATTTT. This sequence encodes CATSSRDRGNQPQHF. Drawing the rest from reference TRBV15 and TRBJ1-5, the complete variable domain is DAMVIQNPRYQVTQFGKPVTLSCSQTLNHNVMYWYQQKSSQAPKLLFHYYDKDFNNEADTPDNFQSRRPNTSFCFLDIRSPGLGDTAMYLCATSSRDRGNQPQHFGDGTRLSIL.

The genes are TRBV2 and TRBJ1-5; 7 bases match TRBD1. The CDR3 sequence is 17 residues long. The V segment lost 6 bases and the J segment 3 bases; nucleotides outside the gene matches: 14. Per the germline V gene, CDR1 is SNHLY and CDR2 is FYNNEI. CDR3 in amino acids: CASRPIPGTVDNQPQHF. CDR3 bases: TGTGCCAGCAGGCCTATTCCCGGGACAGTAGACAATCAGCCCCAGCATTTT.

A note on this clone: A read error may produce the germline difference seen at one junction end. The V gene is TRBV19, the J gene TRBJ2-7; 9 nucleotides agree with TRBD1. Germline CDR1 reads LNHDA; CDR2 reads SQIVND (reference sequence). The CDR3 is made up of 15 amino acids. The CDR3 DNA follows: TGTGCCAGTACTATAACCGGGACAGGGACCTACGAGCAGTACTTC. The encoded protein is CASTITGTGTYEQYF.